Included here is one T cell receptor (beta chain) sequence, with context. Its antigen is not identified. These data come from a study of beta chain features in type 1 diabetes. Germline-derived CDR1 and CDR2 are SGHVS and FQNEAQ. V was clipped by 5 bases and J by 5 bases, with 15 bases between them. This CDR3 is 15 amino acids long. Study observations and caveats: Across all four CD4+ subsets, people with type 1 diabetes showed modestly shorter TCRB CDR3s. Type 1 diabetes patients showed fewer insertions and more deletions at VDJ junctions. The study found that naive, central memory and Treg TCRB repertoires appeared more similar in patients than in healthy donors.

Sequencing targeted expressed TCRB transcripts, as all isolated RNA had been reverse transcribed. Generated by immunoSEQ multiplex PCR, the TCRdb table keeps only in-frame clones and is missing some. The sample contains over 200,000 clones, roughly a tenth of which appear only once. The chain recombines TRBV7-8 with TRBJ1-4; tentative D call: TRBD1 (5 bases). This receptor was obtained from a man aged 25-45 years with type 1 diabetes. Sequenced: naive CD4+ T cells from blood. The CDR3 DNA sequence: TGTGCCAGCAGCCCCAGGGTTTTTCGGAATGAAAAACTGTTTTTT. Residues: CASSPRVFRNEKLFF.